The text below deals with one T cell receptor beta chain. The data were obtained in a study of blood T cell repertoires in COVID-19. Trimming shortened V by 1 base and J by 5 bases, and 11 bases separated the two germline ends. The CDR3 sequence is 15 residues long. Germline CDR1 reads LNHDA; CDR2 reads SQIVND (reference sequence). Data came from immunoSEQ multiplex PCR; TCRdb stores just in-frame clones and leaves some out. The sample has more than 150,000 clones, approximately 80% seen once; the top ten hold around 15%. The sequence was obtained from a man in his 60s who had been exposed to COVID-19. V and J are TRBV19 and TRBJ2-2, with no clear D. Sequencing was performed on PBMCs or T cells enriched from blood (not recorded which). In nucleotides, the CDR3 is TGTGCCAGTAGTATAGGGTCCGGGTTTACCGGGGAGCTGTTTTTT. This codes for CASSIGSGFTGELFF.